These 24 T cell receptor beta chains came from one sample sequenced in a study of Graves' ophthalmopathy and Graves' hyperthyroidism. The sequenced template was RNA, covering the TCR beta CDR3 region. The first-round RT-PCR employed HTBI primers together with the Qiagen OneStep RT-PCR kit. A multiplex PCR was then performed as the second round. In TCRdb, the multiplex PCR reads were re-called with MiXCR into one record per CDR3 protein. This table holds 400,000 to 450,000 distinct CDR3 sequences, 20% to 25% found once. The source material was peripheral blood. Source of these receptors: a woman younger than 35 with stable Graves' hyperthyroidism.

The CDR3 DNA reads as TGTGCCAGCACCGTCACTAACACTGAAGCTTTCTTT. Protein product: CASTVTNTEAFF. The chain has TRBV12-3 or TRBV12-4 and TRBJ1-1; no clear D. The CDR3 extends over 12 amino acids. V was pared by 7 bases and J by 2 bases, with 8 bases between.

The chain is built from TRBV6-2 or TRBV6-3 and TRBJ2-5; D may be TRBD2 (5 bases). The CDR3 loop spans 14 amino acids. V was trimmed by 5 bases and J by 3 bases, leaving 13 bases between them. Per the germline V gene, CDR1 is MNHEY and CDR2 is SVGEGT. The CDR3 DNA sequence: TGTGCCAGCAGTCAAATCAGGCGGGAAGAGACCCAGTACTTC. Translated, it gives CASSQIRREETQYF.

As to this clonotype: This may arise from a read error, as a much more abundant clone is one base away. This rearrangement joins TRBV28 to TRBJ2-7; 10 positions agree with TRBD1. CDR3 length: 15 amino acids. From germline, CDR1 is MDHEN and CDR2 SYDVKM. CDR3 nucleotides: TGTGCCAGCAGCCGACCCCCGGGACAGGGGTGGGAGCAGTGCTTC. It translates to CASSRPPGQGWEQCF.

This sequence joins TRBV6-2 or TRBV6-3 and TRBJ1-1; 8 bases match TRBD1. With V trimmed by 5 bases and J by 2 bases, 19 bases remained unmatched. The CDR3 loop spans 19 amino acids. CDR1 and CDR2 (germline): MNHEY, SVGEGT. The CDR3 sequence is CASSRSGTGALGSNTEAFF. The CDR3 bases are TGTGCCAGCAGTCGCTCCGGGACAGGTGCCCTAGGTTCCAACACTGAAGCTTTCTTT.

Ten or more counts support this clonotype. J is TRBJ2-7 and V is TRBV20-1; 8 bases line up with TRBD2. Germline V lookup: CDR1 DFQATT, CDR2 SNEGSKA (reference sequence). The CDR3 consists of 16 residues. The V segment lost 2 bases and the J segment 2 bases; nucleotides outside the gene matches: 11. CDR3: CSARPLGIAGPYEQYF. In nucleotides, the CDR3 is TGCAGTGCTAGACCCCTCGGGATAGCGGGACCCTACGAGCAGTACTTC.

This clonotype was counted at least ten times. The chain recombines TRBV29-1 with TRBJ1-2; D uncertain. V was clipped by 5 bases and J by 7 bases, with 17 bases between them. This CDR3 spans 13 amino acids. Germline-derived CDR1 and CDR2 are SQVTM and ANQGSEA. CDR3 bases: TGCAGCGTTTACGACGGACCTTTCCGTGGCTACACCTTC. Translating gives CSVYDGPFRGYTF. Full variable domain (rest looked up from reference TRBV29-1 and TRBJ1-2): SAVISQKPSRDICQRGTSLTIQCQVDSQVTMMFWYRQQPGQSLTLIATANQGSEATYESGFVIDKFPISRPNLTFSTLTVSNMSPEDSSIYLCSVYDGPFRGYTFGSGTRLTVV.

This clonotype occurred many times. The chain combines TRBV20-1 with TRBJ2-7, with TRBD2 matching 7 bases. V lost 6 bases and J lost 6; bases outside the gene matches: 11. The V gene's germline CDR1 is DFQATT and CDR2 SNEGSKA (reference sequence). There are 13 residues in the CDR3. The CDR3 DNA is TGCAGTGCGTGGGAGGGACGGCTTGCCGAGCAGTACTTC. Its protein is CSAWEGRLAEQYF.

In its sample, this clonotype was seen many times. Given the absence of the conserved phenylalanine or tryptophan at the CDR3 end, a read error is likely. The chain uses TRBV2 and TRBJ2-7; the D is unclear. Trimming removed 7 bases from V and 0 bases from J, with 10 bases in between. CDR3 size: 13 residues. Per the germline V gene, CDR1 is SNHLY and CDR2 is FYNNEI. The CDR3, as DNA: TGTGCCAGCAATCGGATCCGCTCCTACGAGCAGTACCTC. This gives the protein CASNRIRSYEQYL.

The chain joins TRBV12-3 or TRBV12-4 to TRBJ1-5, with D possibly being TRBD1 (6 bases). The CDR3 is made up of 13 amino acids. V was trimmed by 7 bases and J by 7 bases, leaving 14 bases between them. The DNA of the CDR3 is TGTGCCAGCAACAAACAGGGATCCCAGCCCCAGCATTTT. Translated, it gives CASNKQGSQPQHF.

This clonotype was seen ten or more times. The V call is TRBV6-5, the J call TRBJ2-7; 14 positions agree with TRBD2. This CDR3 has 14 amino acids. J gave up 7 bases and V 5 bases, and 4 bases lay outside the gene matches. CDR1 is MNHEY, CDR2 SVGAGI, per germline. The CDR3 DNA reads as TGTGCCAGCAGTACTGGACTAGCGGGAGGTGAGCAGTACTTC. This gives the protein CASSTGLAGGEQYF.

This clonotype was observed at least ten times. V usage is TRBV29-1 and J usage is TRBJ1-5, with D perhaps matching TRBD1 (5 bases). Trimming shortened V by 6 bases and J by 5 bases, and 11 bases separated the two germline ends. The length of the CDR3 is 12 residues. Germline loops: CDR1 SQVTM, CDR2 ANQGSEA. CDR3 protein: CSVGERYQPQHF. The CDR3 region has the DNA TGCAGCGTAGGGGAGCGGTATCAGCCCCAGCATTTT.

This clonotype was detected ten times or more. J is TRBJ2-5 and V is TRBV28; 10 bases are a match to TRBD1. This CDR3 comprises 17 residues. The trim removed 7 bases at V and 1 base at J, leaving 12 bases unmatched. In germline, CDR1 is MDHEN, CDR2 SYDVKM. CDR3 region: CASTDRGLKRSQETQYF. CDR3 bases: TGTGCCAGCACCGACAGGGGGCTAAAGCGTAGCCAAGAGACCCAGTACTTC.

Worth noting for this clonotype: This may arise from a read error, as a much more abundant clone is one base away. The conserved closing phenylalanine or tryptophan is absent in this CDR3, likely reflecting a read error. The rearrangement uses TRBV6-5 and TRBJ1-1; D may be TRBD1 (5 bases). The CDR3 has 12 amino acids. V dropped 4 bases and J dropped 10 bases, with 13 bases sitting between them. Germline loops: CDR1 MNHEY, CDR2 SVGAGI. In DNA form, the CDR3 reads TGTGCCAGCAGTTCACCGTCGGGGGGAGCTTTCCTT. Its translation is CASSSPSGGAFL.

This clonotype was seen repeatedly, ten times or more. V gene TRBV6-2 or TRBV6-3 combines with J gene TRBJ2-2, with D perhaps TRBD1 (6 bases). Deletions cut 0 bases from V and 7 bases from J, with 9 bases between. Per germline, CDR1 MNHEY and CDR2 SVGEGT. This CDR3 region has 14 residues. The DNA for the CDR3 is TGTGCCAGCAGTTACTCTTGGACAGTCGGGGAGCTGTTTTTT. Its translation: CASSYSWTVGELFF.

This clonotype appeared many times. A single base separates this from a much larger clone, so it may be a read error. The DNA for the CDR3 is TGTGCCAGCAGCTTCAGGACCGTCGATTCACACCTCCACTTT. As protein: CASSFRTVDSHLHF. The chain links TRBV7-2 to TRBJ1-6; the D is unclear. The germline gives CDR1 SGHTA, CDR2 FQGNSA. The CDR3 sequence is 14 residues long. Full variable domain (rest looked up from reference TRBV7-2 and TRBJ1-6): GAGVSQSPSNKVTEKGKDVELRCDPISGHTALYWYRQSLGQGLEFLIYFQGNSAPDKSGLPSDRFSAERTGGSVSTLTIQRTQQEDSAVYLCASSFRTVDSHLHFGNGTRLTVT.

The table lists this clonotype with a few counts. This chain's CDR3 is CASSQGDGVISYEQYF. The CDR3 bases are TGTGCCAGCAGCCAAGGGGACGGAGTTATCTCCTACGAGCAGTACTTC. The chain is built from TRBV3-1 and TRBJ2-7; D is possibly TRBD1 or TRBD2 (5 bases each). The CDR3 spans 16 residues. Trimming cost V 1 base and J 0 bases, with 13 bases left between them. The germline CDR1 and CDR2 sequences are LGHDT and YNNKEL (reference sequence).

The genes are TRBV6-2 or TRBV6-3 and TRBJ2-7, with TRBD1 identical over 7 bases. The J segment lost 0 bases and the V segment lost 5 bases, leaving 10 bases of the junction unmatched. The germline V gene has CDR1 MNHEY and CDR2 SVGEGT. The CDR3 length is 16 residues. This chain's CDR3 is CASSPLDRLSSYEQYF. Written as DNA, the CDR3 is TGTGCCAGCAGTCCGTTGGACAGGCTGAGCTCCTACGAGCAGTACTTC.

The V call is TRBV24-1, the J call TRBJ2-7; weak D call: TRBD2 (6 bases). Germline lookup yields CDR1 KGHDR and CDR2 SFDVKD. V lost 3 bases and J 2 bases, leaving 10 bases between the germline ends. The CDR3 loop spans 14 amino acids. CDR3 in DNA: TGTGCCACCAGTGATGGAGGGTTAACCTACGAGCAGTACTTC. This codes for CATSDGGLTYEQYF.

This clonotype was observed a single time. Written as DNA, the CDR3 is TGCGCCAGCAGCCAAAACCGAGGAGGGAACTATGGCTACACCTTC. Its translation: CASSQNRGGNYGYTF. The chain is built from TRBV4-1 and TRBJ1-2; D unresolved. The CDR3 sequence is 15 residues long. V was pared by 2 bases and J by 2 bases, with 12 bases between. CDR1 is MGHRA, CDR2 YSYEKL, per germline.

The genes are TRBV15 and TRBJ1-1; TRBD1 might be the D (5 bases). Germline CDR1 and CDR2: LNHNV and YYDKDF (reference sequence). The CDR3 contains 16 residues. V was trimmed by 3 bases and J by 1 base, leaving 15 bases between them. CDR3 nucleotides: TGTGCCACCAGCAGTACAGGAAAGAGTTCGAACACTGAAGCTTTCTTT. Translated: CATSSTGKSSNTEAFF. Full variable domain (missing parts from reference TRBV15 and TRBJ1-1): DAMVIQNPRYQVTQFGKPVTLSCSQTLNHNVMYWYQQKSSQAPKLLFHYYDKDFNNEADTPDNFQSRRPNTSFCFLDIRSPGLGDTAMYLCATSSTGKSSNTEAFFGQGTRLTVV.

This clonotype came up many times. The chain joins TRBV11-1 to TRBJ1-1; perhaps TRBD1 as D (6 bases). Trimming pared 1 base from V and 0 bases from J, leaving 15 bases between. CDR1 is SGHAT, CDR2 FQDESV, per germline (reference sequence). CDR3 length: 17 amino acids. As DNA, the CDR3 is TGTGCCAGCAGCTTAGGGGGGCGGGGAAAGATGAACACTGAAGCTTTCTTT. Its translation: CASSLGGRGKMNTEAFF.

This clonotype was seen repeatedly, ten times or more. The genes are TRBV10-3 and TRBJ2-7, with D possibly being TRBD1 (6 bases). The CDR3 loop spans 14 amino acids. Germline V gene data show CDR1 as ENHRY and CDR2 as SYGVKD. Trimming pared 6 bases from V and 2 bases from J, leaving 14 bases between. This CDR3 is CAIRTQGSTYEQYF. CDR3 DNA: TGTGCCATCAGGACACAGGGTTCTACCTACGAGCAGTACTTC.

Ten or more counts support this clonotype. V gene TRBV20-1 combines with J gene TRBJ1-6; D might be TRBD1 (5 bases). The CDR3 runs 14 residues. Germline CDR1 is DFQATT and CDR2 is SNEGSKA (reference sequence). V was pared by 1 base and J by 6 bases, with 10 bases between. In nucleotides, the CDR3 is TGCAGTGCTAGAGTTGAGGGGCTTAATTCACCCCTCCACTTT. Translation gives CSARVEGLNSPLHF.

This clonotype has at least ten counts. The gene calls are TRBV12-3 or TRBV12-4 and TRBJ2-5; D gene uncertain. V was cut by 6 bases and J by 7 bases, with 15 bases left in between. The CDR3 loop spans 13 amino acids. As DNA, the CDR3 is TGTGCCAGCAGCTCCCTCAGCCTAGGGACCCAGTACTTC. Amino acid sequence: CASSSLSLGTQYF.